This TCR beta chain was recorded in a study of OX40 agonist ivuxolimab in advanced cancers. The study's findings and limits: Dosing at 0.1 to 3.0 mg/kg was accompanied by clonal expansion of CD4+ and CD8+ blood T cells by week 6.

This clone was picked up one time. Its specificity is unknown. V was shortened by 6 bases and J by 6 bases, with 17 bases between the two germline ends. CDR1 and CDR2 (germline): KGHSH, LQKENI. The CDR3 contains 14 residues. Data came from immunoSEQ multiplex PCR; TCRdb stores just in-frame clones and leaves some out. The table includes about 54,000 clones, approximately 80% detected once. The sample consisted of CD4+ or CD8+ T cells sorted from blood, taken in a trial of the OX40 agonist ivuxolimab. This TCR was recovered from an adult with an advanced solid tumor such as melanoma, head and neck, liver or kidney cancer. J is TRBJ1-2 and V is TRBV18; TRBD1 is a possible D gene (6 bases). The CDR3 protein is CASSTGGGRDGYTF. In nucleotides, the CDR3 is TGTGCCAGCTCCACTGGGGGGGGCAGAGATGGCTACACCTTC.